Reported below is one TCR beta chain. These data come from a study of Graves' ophthalmopathy and Graves' hyperthyroidism. Per the germline V gene, CDR1 is MNHEY and CDR2 is SVGEGT. This CDR3 is built from 13 residues. V lost 6 bases to trimming and J lost 5 bases; unmatched junction nucleotides: 6. RNA transcripts were the source from which TCR beta CDR3 regions were amplified. The library came from an HTBI-primed first-round RT-PCR and a second-round multiplex PCR. One entry per CDR3 protein results from TCRdb running MiXCR on the multiplex PCR reads. The sample holds some 370,000 distinct CDR3 sequences, roughly 17% seen once.

Sequenced input: peripheral blood. The chain employs TRBV6-2 or TRBV6-3 and TRBJ1-2, with 7 bases fitting TRBD1. This clonotype was obtained from an adult woman with stable Graves' hyperthyroidism. The CDR3 region is CASRHRDRYGYTF. CDR3 coding DNA: TGTGCCAGCAGGCACCGGGACAGATATGGCTACACCTTC.